This T cell receptor (beta chain) was retrieved from a study of T cell repertoires in cytomegalovirus infection. Notes on this clonotype: Antigen specificity is unknown.

TCRdb re-called the reads through MiXCR, storing one row per CDR3 protein. This sample carries 450,000 to 550,000 distinct CDR3 sequences, about 39% of them seen once, and the ten largest clones take around 45%. The receptor comes from a human donor in good health (CMV status not recorded). Some clones in this sample may be carry-over from other donors' samples. The material sequenced was cultured PBMCs, taken from culture after CMV antigen stimulation.

DNA for the CDR3: TGTGCCAGCAGCCCGCGGGCCCCCGGCTCCTACAATGAGCAGTTCTTC. As protein: CASSPRAPGSYNEQFF. The chain joins TRBV5-4 to TRBJ2-1; D possibly corresponds to TRBD2 (5 bases). CDR1 is SGHNT and CDR2 is YYREEE in the germline V gene (reference sequence). V was shortened by 4 bases and J by 0 bases, with 14 bases between the two germline ends. The CDR3 is 16 amino acids.